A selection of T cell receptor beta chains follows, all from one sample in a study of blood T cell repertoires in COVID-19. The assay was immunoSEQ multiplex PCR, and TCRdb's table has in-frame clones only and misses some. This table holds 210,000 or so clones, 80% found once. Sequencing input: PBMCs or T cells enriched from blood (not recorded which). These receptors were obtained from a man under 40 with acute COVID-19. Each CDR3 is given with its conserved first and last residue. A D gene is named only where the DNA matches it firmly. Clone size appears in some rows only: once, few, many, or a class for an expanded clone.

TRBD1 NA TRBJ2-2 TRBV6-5 CARGDRGNAGELFF TGTGCCAGGGGGGACAGGGGAAATGCCGGGGAGCTGTTTTTT
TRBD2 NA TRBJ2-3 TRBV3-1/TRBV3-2 CASTQGAGLAVGTDTQYF TGTGCCAGCACCCAGGGGGCCGGACTAGCGGTGGGTACAGATACGCAGTATTTT
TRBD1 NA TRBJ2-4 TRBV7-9 CASSRGQKNIQYF TGTGCCAGCTCGAGGGGACAGAAAAACATTCAGTACTTC
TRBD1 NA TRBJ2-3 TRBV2 CASKRSGTGVSDTQYF TGTGCCAGCAAAAGATCTGGGACAGGGGTGTCCGATACGCAGTATTTT
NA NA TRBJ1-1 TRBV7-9 CASSLGEEAFF TGTGCCAGCAGCTTAGGAGAAGAAGCTTTCTTT
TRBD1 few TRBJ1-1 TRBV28 CASSLGGLNTEAFF TGTGCCAGCAGTCTAGGGGGCTTGAACACTGAAGCTTTCTTT
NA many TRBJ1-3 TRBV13 CASSPSFPIGSGNTIYF TGTGCCAGCAGCCCGAGCTTCCCGATCGGCTCTGGAAACACCATATATTTT
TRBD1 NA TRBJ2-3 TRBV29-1 CSVGTGSTDTQYF TGCAGCGTTGGGACAGGGAGCACAGATACGCAGTATTTT
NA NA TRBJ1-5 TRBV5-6 CASSLLVPDNINQPQHF TGTGCCAGCAGCTTGTTGGTTCCGGACAATATCAATCAGCCCCAGCATTTT
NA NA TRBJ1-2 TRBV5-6 CASSLTGPNGYTF TGTGCCAGCAGTTTAACAGGCCCCAATGGCTACACCTTC
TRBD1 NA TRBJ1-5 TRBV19 CASSRSPGQGASQPQHF TGTGCCAGTTCTAGATCCCCCGGACAGGGGGCCAGTCAGCCCCAGCATTTT
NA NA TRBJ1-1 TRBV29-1 CSVEVQLNTEAFF TGCAGCGTTGAGGTACAACTGAACACTGAAGCTTTCTTT
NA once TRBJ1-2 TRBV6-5 CASSQMGYTF TGTGCCAGCAGTCAGATGGGCTACACCTTC
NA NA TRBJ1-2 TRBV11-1 CASSDRTNYGYTF TGTGCCAGCAGTGACAGAACTAACTATGGCTACACCTTC
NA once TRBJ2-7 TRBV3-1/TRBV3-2 CASSQTGYEQYF TGTGCCAGCAGCCAAACCGGCTACGAGCAGTACTTC
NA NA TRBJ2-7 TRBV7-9 CASGRTGLIYEQYF TGTGCCAGCGGAAGAACAGGGTTGATCTACGAGCAGTACTTC
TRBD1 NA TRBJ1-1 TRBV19 CASNRTGVSIRDTEAFF TGTGCCAGTAATCGGACAGGGGTATCGATTCGTGACACTGAAGCTTTCTTT
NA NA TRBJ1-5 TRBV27 CASSTGTNQPQHF TGTGCCAGCAGTACAGGGACCAATCAGCCCCAGCATTTT
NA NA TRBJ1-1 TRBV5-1 CASRTGLDAEAFF TGCGCCAGCCGAACGGGACTAGATGCTGAAGCTTTCTTT
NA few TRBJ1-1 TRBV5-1 CASSLGHTMNTEAFF TGCGCCAGCAGCTTGGGACACACCATGAACACTGAAGCTTTCTTT
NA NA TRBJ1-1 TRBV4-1 CASSQLNRYTEAFF TGCGCCAGCAGCCAACTAAACAGATACACTGAAGCTTTCTTT
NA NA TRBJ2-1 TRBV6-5 CASRKGTQYNEQFF TGTGCCAGCAGGAAGGGGACACAATACAATGAGCAGTTCTTC
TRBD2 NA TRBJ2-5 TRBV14 CASSRQAGAQETQYF TGTGCCAGCAGCCGGCAAGCGGGGGCTCAAGAGACCCAGTACTTC
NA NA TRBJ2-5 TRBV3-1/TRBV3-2 CASSHPKETQYF TGTGCCAGCAGCCACCCTAAGGAGACCCAGTACTTC
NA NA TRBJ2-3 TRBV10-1 CASSDGETDTQYF TGCGCCAGCAGTGACGGGGAGACAGATACGCAGTATTTT
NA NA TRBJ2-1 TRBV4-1 CASSQESPPYYNEQFF TGCGCCAGCAGCCAAGAGTCCCCCCCTTACTACAATGAGCAGTTCTTC
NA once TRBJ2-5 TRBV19 CASSIGPTGVVETQYF TGTGCCAGTAGTATAGGCCCGACCGGGGTAGTGGAGACCCAGTACTTC
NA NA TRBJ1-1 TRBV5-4 CASSFERQGTEAFF TGTGCCAGCAGCTTTGAGAGGCAGGGGACTGAAGCTTTCTTT
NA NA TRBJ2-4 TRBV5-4 CASSIEGQTQYF TGTGCCAGCAGCATAGAAGGACAGACTCAGTACTTC
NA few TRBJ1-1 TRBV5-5 CASSFVEDSKAFF TGTGCCAGCAGCTTCGTTGAGGACAGTAAAGCTTTCTTT
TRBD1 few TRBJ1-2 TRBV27 CASSLSRDRVMVYGYTF TGTGCCAGCAGTTTATCACGGGACAGGGTGATGGTCTATGGCTACACCTTC
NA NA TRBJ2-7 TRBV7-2 CASSLQGASSYEQYF TGTGCCAGCAGCTTACAAGGGGCGAGCTCCTACGAGCAGTACTTC
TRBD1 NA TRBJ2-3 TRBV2 CASSEDRGREDTQYF TGTGCCAGCAGTGAGGACAGGGGGCGCGAGGATACGCAGTATTTT
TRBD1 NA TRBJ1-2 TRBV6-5 CASSYSQGRFGYTF TGTGCCAGCAGTTACTCACAGGGGAGGTTTGGCTACACCTTC
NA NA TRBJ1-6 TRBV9 CASSVAGVDSPLHF TGTGCCAGCAGCGTAGCCGGGGTCGATTCACCCCTCCACTTT
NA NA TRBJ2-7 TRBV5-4 CASSLAGGGGYEQYF TGTGCCAGCAGCTTGGCCGGGGGTGGGGGTTACGAGCAGTACTTC
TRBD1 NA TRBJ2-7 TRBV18 CASSTQDRVYEQYF TGTGCCAGCTCAACTCAGGACAGGGTCTACGAGCAGTACTTC
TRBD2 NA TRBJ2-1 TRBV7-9 CASSPPTSGGRNEQFF TGTGCCAGCAGCCCCCCGACTAGCGGGGGGAGGAATGAGCAGTTCTTC
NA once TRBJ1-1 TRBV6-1 CASSEFEPRNTEAFF TGTGCCAGCAGTGAATTTGAGCCGAGGAACACTGAAGCTTTCTTT
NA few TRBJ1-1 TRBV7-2 CASSDDPPRAFF TGTGCCAGCAGCGATGACCCCCCGCGGGCTTTCTTT
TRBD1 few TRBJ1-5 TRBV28 CASSLLQGVRPQHF TGTGCCAGCAGTTTACTACAGGGGGTACGACCCCAGCATTTT
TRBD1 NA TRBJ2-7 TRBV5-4 CAIGQVDTYEQYF TGTGCCATCGGACAGGTCGATACCTACGAGCAGTACTTC
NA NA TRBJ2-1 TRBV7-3 CASSLTPSEGRNEQFF TGTGCCAGCAGCTTAACTCCCTCTGAGGGTCGAAATGAGCAGTTCTTC
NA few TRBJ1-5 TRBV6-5 CASGRNSNQPQHF TGTGCCAGCGGCAGGAATAGCAATCAGCCCCAGCATTTT
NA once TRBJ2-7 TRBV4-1 CASSRRRDQSYEQYF TGCGCCAGCAGTCGAAGGCGGGACCAGAGCTACGAGCAGTACTTC
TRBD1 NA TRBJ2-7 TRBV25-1 CASSVQGDHEQYF TGTGCCAGCAGTGTACAGGGGGACCACGAGCAGTACTTC
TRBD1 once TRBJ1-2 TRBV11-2 CASSSRGQFGYTF TGTGCCAGCAGCTCCAGGGGGCAATTTGGCTACACCTTC
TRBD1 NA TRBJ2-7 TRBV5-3 CARSQGVESYEQYF TGTGCCAGAAGTCAGGGGGTCGAGTCCTACGAGCAGTACTTC
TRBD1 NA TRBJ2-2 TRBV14 CASSTAGGGAGELFF TGTGCCAGCAGCACAGCAGGGGGCGGCGCCGGGGAGCTGTTTTTT
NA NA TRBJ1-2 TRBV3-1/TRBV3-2 CASRRGGNYGYTF TGTGCCAGCAGACGAGGAGGGAACTATGGCTACACCTTC
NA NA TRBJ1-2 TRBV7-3 CASTRSGGANYGYTF TGTGCCAGCACCCGTAGCGGGGGCGCGAACTATGGCTACACCTTC
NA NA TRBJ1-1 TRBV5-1 CASSLVGGRLEAFF TGCGCCAGCAGCTTGGTCGGGGGGCGATTGGAAGCTTTCTTT
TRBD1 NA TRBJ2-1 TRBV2 CASSLGTGGLSYNEQFF TGTGCCAGCAGCCTTGGGACAGGGGGTCTTTCCTACAATGAGCAGTTCTTC
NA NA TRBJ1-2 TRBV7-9 CASSFRGGYTF TGTGCCAGCAGCTTTCGGGGTGGCTACACCTTC
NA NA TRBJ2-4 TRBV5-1 CASSLLPAKGSKNIQYF TGCGCCAGCAGCTTGTTACCTGCCAAGGGGTCCAAAAACATTCAGTACTTC